These T cell receptor beta chains were read from a single sample in a study of shared clonotypes between healthy human individuals. Data came from immunoSEQ multiplex PCR; TCRdb stores just in-frame clones and leaves some out. In the table there are about 1.1 million clones, 70% to 80% of which are singletons. Sequenced sample: memory CD4+ T cells from PBMCs. The receptors were sampled from a man aged 18 to 29 in good health. Some clones in this sample may be carry-over from other donors' samples. Each CDR3 is given with its conserved first and last residue.

J gene,V gene,CDR3 protein
TRBJ2-2,TRBV2,CASSEITGNTGELFF
TRBJ1-2,TRBV7-9,CASRQGANYGYTF
TRBJ2-2,TRBV28,CASSKARGIGELFF
TRBJ2-7,TRBV7-8,CASSLAVPRWDEQYF
TRBJ2-1,TRBV28,CASRAGQQTYNEQFF
TRBJ2-3,TRBV30,CAWSVAGARADTQYF
TRBJ2-1,TRBV7-2,CASQLSGQPYNEQFF
TRBJ1-5,TRBV19,CASSKTGTVKNQPQHF
TRBJ1-5,TRBV6-6,CASTPGYDQPQHF
TRBJ2-2,TRBV18,CASSPPGQGNTGELFF
TRBJ2-7,TRBV6-1,CASSPQDGGRDEQYF
TRBJ1-2,TRBV7-9,CASSLSGAEGYTF
TRBJ1-1,TRBV5-6,CASSVGYSQSTEAFF
TRBJ1-2,TRBV5-1,CASSLDRAIFYGYTF
TRBJ2-5,TRBV23-1,CASIPFYQETQYF
TRBJ2-3,TRBV6-1,CASNIGTVSTDTQYF
TRBJ2-6,TRBV11-3,CASSLEWGIGANVLTF
TRBJ2-2,TRBV6-6,CASSYGLAGSVGELFF
TRBJ2-5,TRBV4-2,CASSQELAAQETQYF
TRBJ1-1,TRBV7-3,CASSPPGVTEAFF
TRBJ2-3,TRBV9,CASSVRGTSPDTQYF
TRBJ2-2,TRBV7-3,CASSLIPTGELFF
TRBJ1-2,TRBV30,CACPGRTNYGYTF
TRBJ2-5,TRBV5-1,CASSLGQGHETQYF
TRBJ2-2,TRBV6-4,CASSDGRQGNTGELFF
TRBJ2-3,TRBV27,CASSFFPYPDTQYF
TRBJ1-1,TRBV6-5,CASSERQGTEAFF
TRBJ1-1,TRBV4-1,CASSPTGVTTEAFF
TRBJ1-3,TRBV10-3,CAISESGVGGNTIYF
TRBJ2-5,TRBV4-1,CASSQEGGRIETQYF
TRBJ1-4,TRBV6-1,CASAREGEKLFF
TRBJ1-5,TRBV7-2,CASSLDAANQPQHF
TRBJ1-1,TRBV18,CASSPQRGAEAFF
TRBJ1-2,TRBV5-1,CASRLRDLNYGYTF
TRBJ1-4,TRBV27,CGTVNEKLFF
TRBJ2-7,TRBV6-5,CASSYSVSRDYEQYF
TRBJ2-2,TRBV10-1,CASSAIQGFTGELFF
TRBJ2-7,TRBV7-3,CASSETASYGEQYF
TRBJ2-7,TRBV18,CASSTSARGEQYF
TRBJ2-1,TRBV6-5,CASRDGAMSYNEQFF
TRBJ1-1,TRBV6-4,CASSAQGGIGEAFF
TRBJ2-3,TRBV5-6,CASSSLGGTDTQYF
TRBJ1-1,TRBV5-6,CASSLDRHGEAFF
TRBJ1-4,TRBV21-1,CASVGPGGGNEKLFF
TRBJ1-2,TRBV9,CASSVGTVGGYTF
TRBJ2-7,TRBV28,CASTPGTGGYEQYF
TRBJ2-2,TRBV5-4,CASSPSGQRNTGELFF
TRBJ1-2,TRBV20-1,CSARANYGYTF
TRBJ1-1,TRBV28,CASRGSTEGATEAFF
TRBJ1-2,TRBV4-2,CASSQEPDSRIDGYTF
TRBJ1-4,TRBV27,CASSLLGGNEKLFF
TRBJ2-5,TRBV4-1,CASSHASGRGGKQETQYF
TRBJ1-4,TRBV28,CASRPGQSEKLFF
TRBJ2-6,TRBV19,CASSIKGTGAFGANVLTF